Listed below are T cell receptor beta chains from one sample, sequenced in a study of CXCR3-negative and CXCR3-positive naive CD8 T cells. TCRdb re-called the 5' RACE reads; every CDR3 protein appears as one record, without DNA. The sample table includes over 55,000 distinct CDR3 sequences. Sequencing was performed on naive CXCR3+ CD8+ T cells from blood. The receptor set was obtained from a human donor in good health. Some clones in this sample may be carry-over from other donors' samples. Both conserved end residues are part of each CDR3. The order of the fields is V gene, J gene, CDR3 protein.

>TRBV7-9|TRBJ1-6
CASRGGINSPLHF
>TRBV23-1|TRBJ2-5
CATVCWTGRLRPKETQYF
>TRBV6-2/TRBV6-3|TRBJ2-1
CASSSTGGGYNEQFF
>TRBV19|TRBJ2-1
CASSIGADSYNEQFF
>TRBV12-3/TRBV12-4|TRBJ2-1
CASSFRPVSSYNEQFF
>TRBV7-9|TRBJ2-7
CASSLITGSYEQYF
>TRBV4-3|TRBJ2-1
CASSQDSRRQFF
>TRBV12-3/TRBV12-4|TRBJ2-7
CASRSVSYEQYF
>TRBV6-2/TRBV6-3|TRBJ2-5
CASSYSVAGAEETQYF
>TRBV27|TRBJ2-7
CASSSDGYYSYEQYF
>TRBV12-3/TRBV12-4|TRBJ1-2
CASSPWTEDGYTF
>TRBV9|TRBJ2-2
CASTGTWDSTGELFF
>TRBV20-1|TRBJ2-7
CSAPAGAYFYEQYF
>TRBV12-3/TRBV12-4|TRBJ2-2
CASSSGLAAPGELFF
>TRBV6-2/TRBV6-3|TRBJ2-1
CASRLAGDNEQFF
>TRBV14|TRBJ2-5
CASSQIRGPETQYF
>TRBV28|TRBJ2-1
CASSLQGGYNEQFF
>TRBV5-1|TRBJ2-7
CASSLRLANAYEQYF
>TRBV29-1|TRBJ2-5
CSVEGFTGAQETQYF
>TRBV7-9|TRBJ2-5
CASIMSGETQYF
>TRBV7-9|TRBJ1-5
CASSLDGISNQPQHF
>TRBV7-9|TRBJ2-1
CASSPISAGDYNEQFF
>TRBV7-9|TRBJ2-5
CASSPRTSGETQYF
>TRBV7-3|TRBJ2-7
CASSRSGTGDASYEQYF
>TRBV7-9|TRBJ2-7
CASSLTSGGYNEQYF
>TRBV9|TRBJ2-7
CASSVGAAGEQYF
>TRBV4-3|TRBJ1-1
CASSTGVVNTEAFF